This T cell receptor beta chain was identified during a study of T cell responses to AZD1222 COVID-19 vaccine (dated by TCRdb to about 2021). Study-wide context: AZD1222 recipients whose second dose came at about 4 weeks and those whose second dose came at about 12 weeks were combined into one group, since spike-specific TCR depth and breadth did not differ between the two schedules. Trial participants were enrolled by age into subgroups of 18-55, 56-69 and 70-plus years, and around 150, 28 and 57 TCR-sequenced participants, respectively, were included in these subgroups. TCR sequencing was performed for roughly 240 trial participants, of whom about 200 were given two doses of AZD1222 and 26 were given two doses of MenACWY control vaccine. Findings and caveats that apply to the study as a whole: Conclusions about previously exposed vaccinees were limited because only six AZD1222 recipients were SARS-CoV-2 seropositive at baseline. In the small 56-69-year group, the increase in depth fell short of significance, most likely because of low power. Reportedly, almost half of the unique spike-specific TCRs recognized epitopes lying outside the regions that are mutated in the B.1.351 and B.1.1.7 variants. The vaccine-associated CD4 TCRs covered the entire spike protein, and the dominant responses fell in regions 160-218 and 743-854. A significant rise in spike-specific TCR breadth and depth was observed after two AZD1222 doses relative to day 0 and relative to MenACWY recipients. Because no samples from the day 14 peak response were available, repertoires could be characterized only after the peak T cell response. Most participants were white British and females outnumbered males, and the authors suggested that clonal diversity may have been underestimated.

The CDR3 regions of human TCRbeta chains were analyzed by immunosequencing. In the authors' own workflow: Repertoire TCRs were checked for matches against a reference library of SARS-CoV-2-specific TCRs that had been generated using the MIRA antigen-specificity platform. Breadth was defined as the fraction of unique TCRs that were SARS-CoV-2-associated, and depth was defined as the fraction of total T cells that were SARS-CoV-2-associated. Each spike-specific TCR was assigned to its reactive spike region and to a CD4 or CD8 class using the MIRA data. Log10-transformed breadth and depth values were compared by one-way ANOVA with Sidak's multiple comparisons tests. The table comes from immuneACCESS by way of TCRdb, which keeps in-frame sequences with V and J called. Part of the clones is missing from these tables; in studies checked, under half for an unresolved V gene and the rest for unknown reasons. The V and J calls and clone size come from that table; D and trimming were worked out from the DNA. Present in this sample are over 150,000 clones, roughly nine tenths of which were seen just once. About 2.8% of the sample goes to the ten largest clones.

The time point label, as the study defines it: baseline before first vaccination. Vaccinee samples came from UK trials COV001 and COV002, including a single-blind randomized controlled phase 2/3 trial of AZD1222 (ChAdOx1 nCoV-19) in healthy adults. For TCRbeta chain sequencing, PBMC samples from trial participants were taken at day 0 and at day 28 after the second dose. Turning to this clone: It lacks a known antigen. No base qualities exist here, and no much larger clone lies one base off it.

The specimen comprised peripheral blood, sampled on day 0 of AZD1222 vaccination. The sequence was obtained from an adult in good health.

The CDR3 has the sequence CASSTREFTEAFF. The DNA reads as follows: TGTGCCAGCAGTACAAGGGAATTCACTGAAGCTTTCTTT. The rearranged segments are TRBV6-5 and TRBJ1-1; no D gene is confidently identified. V drops 5 bases and J drops 4 bases, leaving 11 bases in between. From a lookup of the germline V gene, CDR1 and CDR2 are MNHEY and SVGAGI. Spanning cysteine to phenylalanine, the CDR3 consists of 13 amino acids. The only DNA kept is the CDR3, 39 bases in frame from the first base.